This TCR beta chain was recovered during a study of identical twins' blood T cells. Study-wide results and limits: Shared environment remains a possible cause of twin similarity.

Three pairs of healthy female monozygous twins were the donors. As regards this clonotype: Its cognate antigen is unknown.

TCRdb called the 5' RACE reads again in MiXCR, with one record for every CDR3 protein. The table lists 300,000 to 400,000 distinct CDR3 sequences, more than 25% of them singletons. This CDR3 has 14 amino acids. Trimming took 5 bases from V and 6 from J; bases not matched to a gene: 7. Germline V gene data show CDR1 as DFQATT and CDR2 as SNEGSKA (reference sequence). This TCR derives from a woman between 18 and 50 years old in good health. The chain recombines TRBV20-1 with TRBJ1-5; 10 nucleotides match TRBD1. Sequencing used PBMCs. CDR3 sequence: CSAGDRGSGQPQHF. The CDR3 DNA reads TGCAGTGCTGGGGACAGGGGTTCCGGTCAGCCCCAGCATTTT.